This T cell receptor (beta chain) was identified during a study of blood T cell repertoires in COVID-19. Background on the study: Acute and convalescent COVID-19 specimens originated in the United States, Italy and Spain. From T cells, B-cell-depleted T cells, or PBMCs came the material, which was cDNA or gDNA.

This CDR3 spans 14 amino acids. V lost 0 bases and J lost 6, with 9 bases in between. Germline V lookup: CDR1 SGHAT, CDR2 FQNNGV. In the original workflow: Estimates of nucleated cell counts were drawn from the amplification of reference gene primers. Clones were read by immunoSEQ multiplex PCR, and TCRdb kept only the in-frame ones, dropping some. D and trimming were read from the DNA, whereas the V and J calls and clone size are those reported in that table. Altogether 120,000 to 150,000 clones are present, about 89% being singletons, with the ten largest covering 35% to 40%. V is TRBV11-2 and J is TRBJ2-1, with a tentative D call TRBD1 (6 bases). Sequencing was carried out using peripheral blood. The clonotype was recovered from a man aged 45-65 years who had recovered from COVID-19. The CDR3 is CASSLENRVNEQFF. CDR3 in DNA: TGTGCCAGCAGCTTAGAAAACAGGGTCAATGAGCAGTTCTTC.